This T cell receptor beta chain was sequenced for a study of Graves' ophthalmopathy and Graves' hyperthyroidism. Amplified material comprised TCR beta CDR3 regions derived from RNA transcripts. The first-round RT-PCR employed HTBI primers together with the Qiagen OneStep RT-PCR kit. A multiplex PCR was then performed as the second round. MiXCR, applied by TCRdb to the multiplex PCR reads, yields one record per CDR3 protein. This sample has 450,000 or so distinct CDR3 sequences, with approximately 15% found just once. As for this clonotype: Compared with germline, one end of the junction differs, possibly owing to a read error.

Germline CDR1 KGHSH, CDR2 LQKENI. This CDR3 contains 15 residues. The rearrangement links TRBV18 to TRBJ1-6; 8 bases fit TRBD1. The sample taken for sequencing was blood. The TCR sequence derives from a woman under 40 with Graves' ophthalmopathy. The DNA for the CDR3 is TGTACCAGCTCACCCATGGACAGGGTAGTTTCACCCCTCCACTTT. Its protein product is CTSSPMDRVVSPLHF.